The sequence of this TCR beta chain was determined in a study of blood T cell repertoires in COVID-19. The CDR3 totals 16 residues. Trimming removed 4 bases from V and 7 bases from J; junction bases left unmatched: 9. Germline CDR1 reads SGDLS; CDR2 reads YYNGEE. Clones were read by immunoSEQ multiplex PCR, and TCRdb kept only the in-frame ones, dropping some. The profile covers about 300,000 clones, with 70% to 90% appearing a single time and approximately 5% taken by the ten largest. What was sequenced was PBMCs or T cells enriched from blood (not recorded which). The chain combines TRBV9 with TRBJ2-2, with 11 bases aligning to TRBD2. This TCR came from a woman aged 25 to 39 who had recovered from COVID-19. CDR3 coding DNA: TGTGCCAGCAGCCCTAGGGCTAGCGGGGGGAACGGGGAGCTGTTTTTT. Its translation is CASSPRASGGNGELFF.